This T cell receptor beta chain derives from a study of blood T cells in healthy people across ages. In the study overall: When template switching was applied, about one barcoded beta molecule was captured per two T cells. Study-wide points: Estimates of diversity drawn from one million T cells were considered underestimates.

CDR3 length: 14 residues. V lost 7 bases, J lost 0 bases, and 12 bases lay in between. Germline loops: CDR1 MNHEY, CDR2 SMNVEV (reference sequence). There are a few counts of this clonotype. What it recognizes is unknown. A second PCR of 7 to 11 cycles used a sample-barcoded 5' primer and a J-beta primer mix. TCRdb analysed the 5' RACE reads with MiXCR anew, one entry per CDR3 protein. This sample has approximately 730,000 distinct CDR3 sequences, with 53% found just once. The chain carries TRBV27 and TRBJ1-1; D unclear. The source of this sequence is a man older than 75 in good health. Sequences were obtained from blood. The CDR3 sequence: CASTLGGMNTEAFF. CDR3 bases: TGTGCCAGCACCCTAGGAGGGATGAACACTGAAGCTTTCTTT.